Following are 14 T cell receptor beta chains from one sample sequenced in a study of Graves' ophthalmopathy and Graves' hyperthyroidism. The authors amplified TCR beta CDR3 regions from RNA transcripts. HTBI primers were employed in first-round RT-PCR, then a second-round multiplex PCR followed. TCRdb called the multiplex PCR reads again in MiXCR, with one record for every CDR3 protein. The table lists over a million distinct CDR3 sequences, about 35% of them singletons. The source material was peripheral blood or thyroid tissue (not recorded which). These receptors were collected from an adult man with Graves' hyperthyroidism.

The sample holds a few counts of this clonotype. This rearrangement joins TRBV6-4 to TRBJ2-5; 9 bases are shared with TRBD1. With V trimmed by 3 bases and J by 4 bases, 3 bases remained unmatched. CDR3 length equals 14 residues. Germline CDR1 reads MRHNA; CDR2 reads SNTAGT. The CDR3 loop reads CASSETGGGETQYF. In DNA form, the CDR3 reads TGTGCCAGCAGTGAGACAGGGGGAGGAGAGACCCAGTACTTC.

This clonotype was seen at least ten times. The V and J genes are TRBV20-1 and TRBJ1-6, with a tentative D call TRBD1 (5 bases). V was cut by 0 bases and J by 7 bases, with 13 bases left in between. Germline V gene sequence: CDR1 DFQATT, CDR2 SNEGSKA (reference sequence). CDR3 length: 15 amino acids. This CDR3 reads CSARDGGRINSPLHF. In nucleotides, the CDR3 is TGCAGTGCTAGAGACGGGGGACGGATCAATTCACCCCTCCACTTT.

J is TRBJ1-5 and V is TRBV5-6, with TRBD1 as a possible D gene (6 bases). V was cut by 0 bases and J by 4 bases, with 14 bases left in between. Germline lookup yields CDR1 SGHDT and CDR2 YYEEEE. CDR3 length equals 16 residues. CDR3 sequence (DNA): TGTGCCAGCAGCTTGGAGGGCAGGGGAAATAATCAGCCCCAGCATTTT. It yields the protein CASSLEGRGNNQPQHF.

V gene TRBV10-3 combines with J gene TRBJ2-6; 7 nucleotides align to TRBD1. The germline V gene encodes CDR1 ENHRY and CDR2 SYGVKD. V trimming: 6 bases; J trimming: 0 bases; junction bases outside the gene matches: 8. The CDR3 covers 17 residues. The chain's CDR3 is CAISTGTVNSGANVLTF. The DNA for the CDR3 is TGTGCCATCAGCACAGGGACAGTCAACTCTGGGGCCAACGTCCTGACTTTC.

Remarks on this clonotype: Mismatch with germline at one junction end may stem from a read error. V gene TRBV28 combines with J gene TRBJ1-3; no firm D call. Germline V gene sequence: CDR1 MDHEN, CDR2 SYDVKM. This CDR3 comprises 13 residues. CDR3 in DNA: TGTGCCAGCAGTTTTGGGCCGGGGTACACCACATATTTT. Its translation is CASSFGPGYTTYF.

A single count supports this clonotype. The chain has TRBV20-1 and TRBJ2-7, with D hard to call. Trimming took 2 bases from V and 0 from J, leaving 8 bases between them. This CDR3 region has 13 residues. CDR1 is DFQATT and CDR2 is SNEGSKA in the germline V gene (reference sequence). The CDR3 DNA reads as TGCAGTGCTAGACGGACGGACTCCTACGAGCAGTACTTC. This translates into CSARRTDSYEQYF.

This clonotype was seen more than once but under ten times. This chain joins TRBV4-1 and TRBJ1-5; D is unclear. This CDR3 is 15 amino acids long. V lost 1 base to trimming and J lost 3 bases, with 10 bases between them. From germline, CDR1 is MGHRA and CDR2 YSYEKL. CDR3 sequence: CASSQGVGYNQPQHF. CDR3 nucleotides: TGCGCCAGCAGCCAAGGGGTAGGTTACAATCAGCCCCAGCATTTT.

This clonotype was recorded at least ten times. This chain joins TRBV7-9 and TRBJ1-4; D may be TRBD1 (5 bases). The CDR3 runs to 12 residues. With 6 bases removed from V and 5 bases from J, the gap between germline ends came to 7 bases. The germline gives CDR1 SEHNR, CDR2 FQNEAQ (reference sequence). The CDR3 DNA reads as TGTGCCAGCAGTCGGACAAATGAAAAACTGTTTTTT. Translating gives CASSRTNEKLFF. The full variable domain, in which reference TRBV7-9 and TRBJ1-4 provide the parts outside the CDR3, is DTGVSQNPRHKITKRGQNVTFRCDPISEHNRLYWYRQTLGQGPEFLTYFQNEAQLEKSRLLSDRFSAERPKGSFSTLEIQRTEQGDSAMYLCASSRTNEKLFFGSGTQLSVL.

The sample holds one count of this clonotype. Since a much larger clone is just one base distant, this may be a read error. The genes are TRBV20-1 and TRBJ2-5; 10 nucleotides line up with TRBD2. Germline V gene lookup returns CDR1 DFQATT and CDR2 SNEGSKA (reference sequence). The CDR3 covers 14 residues. Here the CDR3 DNA reads TGCAGTGCTGGCCGGACTAGCGGTAAAGAGTCCCAGTACTTC. This sequence encodes CSAGRTSGKESQYF.

There are a few counts of this clonotype. J is TRBJ1-5 and V is TRBV20-1; 9 bases fit TRBD1. V trimming: 6 bases; J trimming: 4 bases; junction bases outside the gene matches: 13. There are 16 residues in the CDR3. From germline, CDR1 is DFQATT and CDR2 SNEGSKA (reference sequence). The CDR3 protein is CSARGQGLGGNQPQHF. The CDR3 DNA is TGCAGTGCCCGTGGACAGGGGCTTGGGGGGAATCAGCCCCAGCATTTT.

This clonotype has ten or more counts. The chain carries TRBV12-3 or TRBV12-4 and TRBJ1-6, with TRBD1 matching over 12 bases. The CDR3 extends over 17 amino acids. With 5 bases clipped from V and 6 bases from J, the junction kept 8 bases outside the gene matches. CDR3 nucleotide sequence: TGTGCCAGCAGTCCAACCGGGACAGGGGGCCCTAATTCACCCCTCCACTTT. Translated, it gives CASSPTGTGGPNSPLHF.

This clonotype was seen at least ten times. V usage is TRBV5-1 and J usage is TRBJ2-7, with D perhaps TRBD1 (6 bases). Germline CDR1 SGHRS, CDR2 YFSETQ. Deletions cut 4 bases from V and 2 bases from J, with 16 bases between. The CDR3 spans 15 residues. The CDR3 loop is CASSRWTDQTYEQYF. CDR3 DNA: TGCGCCAGCAGCCGATGGACAGATCAAACCTACGAGCAGTACTTC.

V is TRBV13 and J is TRBJ2-3; no definite D call. Germline CDR1 PRHDT, CDR2 FYEKMQ (reference sequence). This CDR3 has 16 residues. Deletions cut 5 bases from V and 2 bases from J, with 17 bases between. CDR3 DNA sequence: TGTGCCAGCAGCATCACGGCCGAGCCTAACACAGATACGCAGTATTTT. It encodes CASSITAEPNTDTQYF.

The rearrangement uses TRBV6-6 and TRBJ2-2, with TRBD1 matching 7 bases. J was trimmed by 1 base and V by 7 bases; bases with no gene match: 9. Per germline, CDR1 MNHNY and CDR2 SVGAGI (reference sequence). The CDR3 sequence is 16 residues long. Here the CDR3 reads CASTLIQGRNTGELFF. The CDR3 coding sequence is TGTGCCAGCACCTTAATACAGGGGCGGAACACCGGGGAGCTGTTTTTT.